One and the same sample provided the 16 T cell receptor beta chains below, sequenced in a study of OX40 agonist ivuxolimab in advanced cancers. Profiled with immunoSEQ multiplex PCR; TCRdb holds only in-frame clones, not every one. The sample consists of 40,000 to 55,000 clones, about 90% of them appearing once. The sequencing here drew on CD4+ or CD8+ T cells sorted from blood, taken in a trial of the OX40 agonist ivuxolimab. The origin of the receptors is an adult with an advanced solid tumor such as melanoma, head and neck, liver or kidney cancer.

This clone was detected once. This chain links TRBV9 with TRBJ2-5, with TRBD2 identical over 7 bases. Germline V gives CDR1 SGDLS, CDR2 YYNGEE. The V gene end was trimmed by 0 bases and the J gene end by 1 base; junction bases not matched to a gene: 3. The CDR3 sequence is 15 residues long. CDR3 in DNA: TGTGCCAGCAGCGTAGAAGGGAGGGTCCAAGAGACCCAGTACTTC. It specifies CASSVEGRVQETQYF.

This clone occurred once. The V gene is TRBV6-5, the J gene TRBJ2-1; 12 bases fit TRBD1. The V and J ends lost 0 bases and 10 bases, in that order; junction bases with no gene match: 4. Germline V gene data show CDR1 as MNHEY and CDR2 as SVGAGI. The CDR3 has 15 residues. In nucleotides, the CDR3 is TGTGCCAGCAGTTACTCTACCGGGACAGGGGGCGAGCAGTTCTTC. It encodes CASSYSTGTGGEQFF.

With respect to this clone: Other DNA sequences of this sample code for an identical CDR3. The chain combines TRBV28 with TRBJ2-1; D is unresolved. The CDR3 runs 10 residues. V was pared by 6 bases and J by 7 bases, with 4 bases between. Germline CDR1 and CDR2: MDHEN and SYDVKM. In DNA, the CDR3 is TGTGCCAGCAGCTTAAATGAGCAGTTCTTC. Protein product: CASSLNEQFF.

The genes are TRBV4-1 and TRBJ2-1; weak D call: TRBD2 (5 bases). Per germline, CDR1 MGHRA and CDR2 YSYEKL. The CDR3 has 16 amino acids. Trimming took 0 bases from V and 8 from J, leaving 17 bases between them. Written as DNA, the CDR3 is TGCGCCAGCAGCCAAGATGAGGGCTACGCCTCCGATGAGCAGTTCTTC. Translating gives CASSQDEGYASDEQFF.

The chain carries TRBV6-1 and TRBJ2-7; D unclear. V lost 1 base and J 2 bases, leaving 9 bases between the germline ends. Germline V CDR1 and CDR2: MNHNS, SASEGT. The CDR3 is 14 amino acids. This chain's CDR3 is CASSEGQRPYEQYF. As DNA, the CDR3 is TGTGCCAGCAGTGAAGGGCAGAGGCCCTACGAGCAGTACTTC.

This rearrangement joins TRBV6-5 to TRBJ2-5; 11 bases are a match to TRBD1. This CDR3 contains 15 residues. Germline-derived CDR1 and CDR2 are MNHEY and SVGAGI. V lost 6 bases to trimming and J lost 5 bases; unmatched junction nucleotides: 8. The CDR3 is CASRTDRGLSETQYF. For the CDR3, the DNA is TGTGCCAGCAGGACGGACAGGGGGCTAAGTGAGACCCAGTACTTC.

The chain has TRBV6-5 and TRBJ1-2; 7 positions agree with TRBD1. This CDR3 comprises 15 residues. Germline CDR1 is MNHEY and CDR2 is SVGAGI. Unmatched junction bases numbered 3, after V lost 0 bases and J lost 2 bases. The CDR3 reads CASSYSGQNNYGYTF. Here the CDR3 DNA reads TGTGCCAGCAGTTACTCGGGACAGAACAACTATGGCTACACCTTC.

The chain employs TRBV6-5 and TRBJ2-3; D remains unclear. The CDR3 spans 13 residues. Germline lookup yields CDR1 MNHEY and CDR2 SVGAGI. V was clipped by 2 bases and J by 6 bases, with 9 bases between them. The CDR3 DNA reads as TGTGCCAGCAGTTACGGGCCCACGGATACGCAGTATTTT. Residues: CASSYGPTDTQYF.

The CDR3 here is CASSDLDRNYEQYF. The CDR3 DNA follows: TGCGCCAGCAGTGACCTGGACAGAAACTACGAGCAGTACTTC. This rearrangement joins TRBV10-2 to TRBJ2-7, with D perhaps TRBD1 (6 bases). The V and J ends lost 3 bases and 3 bases respectively, with 12 bases between them. The CDR3 is 14 residues long. Germline V gives CDR1 WSHSY, CDR2 SAAADI.

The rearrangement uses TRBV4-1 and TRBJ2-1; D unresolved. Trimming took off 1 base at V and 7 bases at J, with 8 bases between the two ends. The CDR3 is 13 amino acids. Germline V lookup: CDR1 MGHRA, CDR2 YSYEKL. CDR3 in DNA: TGCGCCAGCAGCCAAGTTATCTCTAATGAGCAGTTCTTC. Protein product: CASSQVISNEQFF.

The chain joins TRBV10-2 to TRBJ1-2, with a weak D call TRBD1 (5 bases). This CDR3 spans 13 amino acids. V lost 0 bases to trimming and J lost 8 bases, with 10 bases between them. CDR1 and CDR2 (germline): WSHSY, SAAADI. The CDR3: CASSESRQKGYTF. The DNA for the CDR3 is TGCGCCAGCAGTGAGTCGAGACAGAAGGGCTACACCTTC.

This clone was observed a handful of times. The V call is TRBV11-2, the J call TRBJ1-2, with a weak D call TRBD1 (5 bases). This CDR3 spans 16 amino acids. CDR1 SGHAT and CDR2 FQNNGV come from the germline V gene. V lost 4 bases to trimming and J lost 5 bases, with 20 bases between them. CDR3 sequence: CASSSARDLYQYGYTF. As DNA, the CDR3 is TGTGCCAGCAGCTCCGCCAGGGACCTCTATCAGTATGGCTACACCTTC.

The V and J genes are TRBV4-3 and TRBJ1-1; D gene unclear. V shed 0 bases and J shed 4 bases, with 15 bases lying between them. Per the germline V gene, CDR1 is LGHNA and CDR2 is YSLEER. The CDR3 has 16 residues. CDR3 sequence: CASSQDLAGPGTEAFF. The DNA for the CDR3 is TGCGCCAGCAGCCAAGATTTAGCTGGGCCAGGCACTGAAGCTTTCTTT.

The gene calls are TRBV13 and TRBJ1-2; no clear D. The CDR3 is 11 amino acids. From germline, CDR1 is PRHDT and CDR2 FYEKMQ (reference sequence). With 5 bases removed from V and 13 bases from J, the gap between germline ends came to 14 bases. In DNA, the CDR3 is TGTGCCAGCAGCCTGCTCGAGGGTCTCACCTTC. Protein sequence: CASSLLEGLTF.

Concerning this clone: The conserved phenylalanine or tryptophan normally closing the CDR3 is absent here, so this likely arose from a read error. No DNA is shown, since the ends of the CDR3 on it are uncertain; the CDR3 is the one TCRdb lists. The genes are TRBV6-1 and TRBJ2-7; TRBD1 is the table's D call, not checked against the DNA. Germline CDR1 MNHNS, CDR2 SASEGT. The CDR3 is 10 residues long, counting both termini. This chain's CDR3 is CASREIQQGC.

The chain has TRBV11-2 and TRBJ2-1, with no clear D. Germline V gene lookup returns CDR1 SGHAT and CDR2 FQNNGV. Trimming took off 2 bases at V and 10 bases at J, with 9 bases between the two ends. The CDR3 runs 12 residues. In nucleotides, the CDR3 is TGTGCCAGCAGCTTACGGCGGCAAGAGCAGTTCTTC. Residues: CASSLRRQEQFF.